These 31 T cell receptor beta chains share one sample of origin, sequenced in a study of identical twins. MiXCR, applied by TCRdb to the 5' RACE reads, yields one record per CDR3 protein. Of 350,000 or so distinct CDR3 sequences in the sample, about 10% were seen once. Input material: naive T cells sorted from blood. The receptors were gathered from a woman in her 50s in good health.

In its sample, this clonotype was seen many times. The chain combines TRBV5-1 with TRBJ1-1, with TRBD1 identical over 8 bases. Germline CDR1 and CDR2: SGHRS and YFSETQ. The CDR3 runs 15 residues. V gave up 5 bases and J gave up 4 bases; unmatched junction bases: 10. The CDR3 is CASSSPLQGGTEAFF. The CDR3, as DNA: TGCGCCAGCAGTTCTCCACTACAGGGGGGCACTGAAGCTTTCTTT.

This clonotype was seen ten or more times. This chain uses TRBV4-1 with TRBJ2-1, with D perhaps TRBD2 (5 bases). V lost 0 bases and J lost 8, with 8 bases in between. There are 13 residues in the CDR3. Germline V gives CDR1 MGHRA, CDR2 YSYEKL. The chain's CDR3 is CASSQDGRDEQFF. The CDR3 DNA reads as TGCGCCAGCAGCCAAGACGGGCGGGATGAGCAGTTCTTC.

The chain carries TRBV29-1 and TRBJ2-2; D gene unclear. Germline V gene lookup returns CDR1 SQVTM and CDR2 ANQGSEA. There are 11 residues in the CDR3. V dropped 4 bases and J dropped 5 bases, with 5 bases sitting between them. The CDR3 spells CSVGQTGELFF. CDR3 DNA sequence: TGCAGCGTTGGCCAGACCGGGGAGCTGTTTTTT.

This clonotype was picked up many times. The CDR3 coding sequence is TGTGCCAGCAGCTTAGCGAGGACAGGGAGCAATCAGCCCCAGCATTTT. Translated: CASSLARTGSNQPQHF. This chain uses TRBV7-8 with TRBJ1-5, with 8 nucleotides matching TRBD1. The V segment lost 0 bases and the J segment 1 base; nucleotides outside the gene matches: 2. The V gene's germline CDR1 is SGHVS and CDR2 FQNEAQ. The CDR3 covers 16 residues.

This clonotype came up a few times. The genes are TRBV4-1 and TRBJ1-4; a weak D match, TRBD1 (5 bases). The CDR3 totals 18 residues. Trimming removed 1 base from V and 0 bases from J, with 15 bases in between. Germline CDR1 is MGHRA and CDR2 is YSYEKL. CDR3 coding DNA: TGCGCCAGCAGCCAAGGCTTAGGGAGCAGGGCAACTAATGAAAAACTGTTTTTT. Protein: CASSQGLGSRATNEKLFF.

This clonotype was detected only a few times. This chain links TRBV6-1 with TRBJ1-5, with 7 bases that match TRBD1. This CDR3 contains 15 residues. J lost 7 bases, V lost 3 bases, and 9 bases had no gene match. Per germline, CDR1 MNHNS and CDR2 SASEGT. The CDR3 protein is CASSDSTGISQPQHF. The DNA of the CDR3 is TGTGCCAGCAGTGACTCGACAGGGATAAGCCAGCCCCAGCATTTT.

The V call is TRBV24-1, the J call TRBJ2-5; perhaps TRBD1 as D (6 bases). Germline CDR1 reads KGHDR; CDR2 reads SFDVKD. The CDR3 sequence is 15 residues long. V was shortened by 9 bases and J by 4 bases, with 20 bases between the two germline ends. The CDR3 region has the DNA TGTGCCACCGCCAAGGACAGAAGGGGATCAGAGACCCAGTACTTC. As protein: CATAKDRRGSETQYF.

The chain has TRBV24-1 and TRBJ2-1, with TRBD1 matching over 8 bases. CDR1 is KGHDR, CDR2 SFDVKD, per germline. This CDR3 region has 16 residues. V lost 3 bases, J lost 3 bases, and 6 bases stayed unmatched. The CDR3 coding sequence is TGTGCCACCAGTGATCCCCAGGGGGCAAACTACAATGAGCAGTTCTTC. This sequence encodes CATSDPQGANYNEQFF.

This clonotype was seen repeatedly, ten times or more. This chain connects TRBV12-3 or TRBV12-4 to TRBJ1-5, with 9 bases matching TRBD1. The CDR3 loop spans 17 amino acids. V was pared by 7 bases and J by 6 bases, with 16 bases of the junction left unmatched. CDR3 coding DNA: TGTGCCAGCACCGCCCGTTTAGGGACAGGGCGAGTTCAGCCCCAGCATTTT. As protein: CASTARLGTGRVQPQHF.

This clonotype showed up just a few times. V usage is TRBV24-1 and J usage is TRBJ2-2; TRBD2 matches at 10 bases. The V segment lost 3 bases and the J segment 5 bases; nucleotides outside the gene matches: 2. The CDR3 runs to 15 residues. Per the germline V gene, CDR1 is KGHDR and CDR2 is SFDVKD. The DNA for the CDR3 is TGTGCCACCAGTGATACTAGCGGGGCGACCGGGGAGCTGTTTTTT. This gives the protein CATSDTSGATGELFF.

Ten or more counts support this clonotype. CDR3 coding DNA: TGTGCCAGCCTTTTCTATACCACAGATACGCAGTATTTT. Protein sequence: CASLFYTTDTQYF. The chain links TRBV6-6 to TRBJ2-3, with D uncertain. Trimming shortened V by 8 bases and J by 2 bases, and 11 bases separated the two germline ends. CDR1 MNHNY and CDR2 SVGAGI come from the germline V gene (reference sequence). The CDR3 extends over 13 amino acids.

At least ten counts were recorded for this clonotype. The CDR3 DNA follows: TGTGCCAGCAGCCCCCTGAGGGGTTTTAATGAGCAGTTCTTC. Protein: CASSPLRGFNEQFF. V and J are TRBV11-2 and TRBJ2-1; D tentatively reads TRBD1 or TRBD2 (5 bases each). Germline CDR1 and CDR2: SGHAT and FQNNGV. The CDR3 consists of 14 residues. V lost 5 bases, J lost 7 bases, and 15 bases lay in between.

This clonotype was found a few times. The rearrangement links TRBV10-2 to TRBJ1-6; D unclear. The CDR3 is 12 residues long. Per the germline V gene, CDR1 is WSHSY and CDR2 is SAAADI. The germline V and J ends were trimmed by 4 bases and 6 bases, with 4 bases remaining between them. The CDR3 region is CASSVGNSPLHF. DNA of the CDR3: TGCGCCAGCAGTGTGGGTAATTCACCCCTCCACTTT.

This clonotype has just a few counts. The rearrangement links TRBV7-9 to TRBJ2-7; D remains ambiguous. Germline-derived CDR1 and CDR2 are SEHNR and FQNEAQ (reference sequence). This CDR3 is built from 13 residues. The V end lost 3 bases, the J end lost 2 bases, and 8 bases lay between the germline ends. Here the CDR3 DNA reads TGTGCCAGCAGCTTGTCGCAGCCCTACGAGCAGTACTTC. This codes for CASSLSQPYEQYF. The complete variable domain, with remaining parts taken from reference TRBV7-9 and TRBJ2-7, reads DTGVSQNPRHKITKRGQNVTFRCDPISEHNRLYWYRQTLGQGPEFLTYFQNEAQLEKSRLLSDRFSAERPKGSFSTLEIQRTEQGDSAMYLCASSLSQPYEQYFGPGTRLTVT.

In this sample, this clonotype turned up a few times. The chain employs TRBV12-3 or TRBV12-4 and TRBJ2-3, with 11 positions matching TRBD2. V lost 6 bases and J lost 1; bases outside the gene matches: 9. The CDR3 has 17 amino acids. This chain's CDR3 is CASRPRLAGRGTDTQYF. Written as DNA, the CDR3 is TGTGCCAGCAGACCTAGACTAGCGGGGCGAGGCACAGATACGCAGTATTTT.

This chain uses TRBV27 with TRBJ2-7; the D is unclear. The CDR3 sequence is 13 residues long. Trimming took off 4 bases at V and 2 bases at J, with 9 bases between the two ends. CDR1 and CDR2 from the germline V gene are MNHEY and SMNVEV (reference sequence). As DNA, the CDR3 is TGTGCCAGCAGTTCGTTCAATACCTACGAGCAGTACTTC. Its protein product is CASSSFNTYEQYF.

The V gene is TRBV5-1, the J gene TRBJ2-2; the match to TRBD2 covers 14 bases. Trimming at V came to 4 bases and at J to 7 bases, leaving 18 bases not matched to a gene. The CDR3 consists of 20 residues. Per the germline V gene, CDR1 is SGHRS and CDR2 is YFSETQ. CDR3 residues: CASSPRLAGGAVTAGGELFF. The CDR3 DNA reads TGCGCCAGCAGCCCCCGACTAGCGGGAGGGGCTGTAACGGCTGGCGGGGAGCTGTTTTTT. The full variable domain, with the rest looked up from reference TRBV5-1 and TRBJ2-2, is KAGVTQTPRYLIKTRGQQVTLSCSPISGHRSVSWYQQTPGQGLQFLFEYFSETQRNKGNFPGRFSGRQFSNSRSEMNVSTLELGDSALYLCASSPRLAGGAVTAGGELFFGEGSRLTVL.

The table lists this clonotype with many counts. The chain employs TRBV20-1 and TRBJ1-1, with TRBD1 matching 7 bases. The CDR3 covers 14 residues. CDR1 is DFQATT and CDR2 is SNEGSKA in the germline V gene (reference sequence). With V trimmed by 3 bases and J by 1 base, 5 bases remained unmatched. The CDR3 is CSARKEGANTEAFF. The DNA of the CDR3 is TGCAGTGCTAGGAAAGAGGGGGCGAACACTGAAGCTTTCTTT.

The chain recombines TRBV7-8 with TRBJ2-2, with TRBD2 matching 10 bases. Germline values: CDR1 SGHVS, CDR2 FQNEAQ. Trimming at V came to 0 bases and at J to 1 base, leaving 5 bases not matched to a gene. The CDR3 totals 18 residues. CDR3 sequence reads: CASSLAAGLAVNTGELFF. CDR3 DNA sequence: TGTGCCAGCAGCTTAGCGGCAGGACTAGCGGTGAACACCGGGGAGCTGTTTTTT.

This clonotype was found a few times. The V call is TRBV11-2, the J call TRBJ2-7; 8 nucleotides line up with TRBD1. The CDR3 is 16 amino acids. After removal of 5 bases from V and 2 bases from J, the junction contained 11 bases not matched to a gene. Germline V lookup: CDR1 SGHAT, CDR2 FQNNGV. CDR3 region: CASSPPDRAHPYEQYV. CDR3 DNA sequence: TGTGCCAGCAGCCCCCCGGACAGGGCCCATCCCTACGAGCAGTACGTC.

This clonotype was seen only once. One end of the junction is discordant with germline, which a read error may explain. The chain employs TRBV5-6 and TRBJ2-1; D gene unclear. Per the germline V gene, CDR1 is SGHDT and CDR2 is YYEEEE. The CDR3 sequence is 16 residues long. The CDR3 loop is CDSSPQTLAGVNEQFF. The CDR3 DNA reads TGTGACAGCAGCCCCCAGACCCTCGCAGGTGTGAATGAGCAGTTCTTC.

This clonotype was seen repeatedly, ten times or more. This rearrangement joins TRBV5-5 to TRBJ1-1, with D uncertain. CDR1 is SGHKS, CDR2 YYEKEE, per germline (reference sequence). Trimming removed 3 bases at V and 0 bases at J, with 12 bases between. The CDR3 is 15 residues long. The CDR3 protein is CASSSRGAMNTEAFF. In DNA form, the CDR3 reads TGTGCCAGCAGCTCCCGTGGAGCTATGAACACTGAAGCTTTCTTT.

This clonotype has a count of ten or more. The chain combines TRBV7-9 with TRBJ1-5; D is possibly TRBD1 (6 bases). Germline V gene data show CDR1 as SEHNR and CDR2 as FQNEAQ (reference sequence). V was clipped by 5 bases and J by 5 bases, with 19 bases between them. CDR3 size: 16 residues. Written as DNA, the CDR3 is TGTGCCAGCAGCCCCCGGGAGGGGGAGGGGGATCAGCCCCAGCATTTT. It is translated as CASSPREGEGDQPQHF.

The chain uses TRBV27 and TRBJ2-1; 10 bases line up with TRBD2. Trimming at V came to 5 bases and at J to 4 bases, leaving 11 bases not matched to a gene. Germline values: CDR1 MNHEY, CDR2 SMNVEV (reference sequence). This CDR3 has 17 amino acids. The CDR3 here is CASSPLLGLAAYNEQFF. The DNA of the CDR3 is TGTGCCAGCAGTCCGCTCCTAGGACTAGCGGCTTACAATGAGCAGTTCTTC.

The chain recombines TRBV5-1 with TRBJ2-3; perhaps TRBD2 as D (5 bases). The V end lost 4 bases, the J end lost 4 bases, and 10 bases lay between the germline ends. CDR3 length equals 13 residues. Germline V CDR1 and CDR2: SGHRS, YFSETQ. CDR3 in amino acids: CASSRLYPDTQYF. The CDR3 bases are TGCGCCAGCAGCCGACTATACCCAGATACGCAGTATTTT.

Ten or more counts support this clonotype. The chain recombines TRBV20-1 with TRBJ2-4, with 9 positions matching TRBD2. Germline CDR1 and CDR2: DFQATT and SNEGSKA (reference sequence). V lost 5 bases, J lost 4 bases, and 6 bases stayed unmatched. CDR3 length equals 14 residues. The CDR3 sequence: CSAYLAGSKNIQYF. The DNA for the CDR3 is TGCAGTGCTTATCTAGCGGGATCAAAAAACATTCAGTACTTC.

The table lists this clonotype with many counts. This chain joins TRBV27 and TRBJ2-1; 12 bases match TRBD2. The CDR3 length is 18 residues. V was clipped by 5 bases and J by 5 bases; unmatched bases: 13. Germline V lookup: CDR1 MNHEY, CDR2 SMNVEV (reference sequence). DNA for the CDR3: TGTGCCAGCAGTCGACGACTAGCGGGAGCGGGGATAGACAATGAGCAGTTCTTC. This gives the protein CASSRRLAGAGIDNEQFF.

This clonotype was recorded a few times. The chain has TRBV10-3 and TRBJ1-5; no definite D call. CDR1 is ENHRY and CDR2 is SYGVKD in the germline V gene. The CDR3 totals 13 residues. V lost 2 bases to trimming and J lost 4 bases, with 6 bases between them. The CDR3 DNA is TGTGCCATCAGTGAGGAGGGTAATCAGCCCCAGCATTTT. It specifies CAISEEGNQPQHF.

This chain joins TRBV12-3 or TRBV12-4 and TRBJ1-1, with D unclear. Trimming left V 3 bases short and J 6 bases short, with 8 bases between. CDR3 size: 12 residues. For the CDR3, the DNA is TGTGCCAGCAGTTTTTCCCAGGCTGAAGCTTTCTTT. Amino acid sequence: CASSFSQAEAFF.

This clonotype was found many times. The rearrangement joins TRBV5-1 to TRBJ2-5; D is unresolved. Trimming shortened V by 0 bases and J by 5 bases, and 11 bases separated the two germline ends. CDR3 length: 14 residues. Germline V gene sequence: CDR1 SGHRS, CDR2 YFSETQ. The CDR3: CASSLAIAGETQYF. The DNA of the CDR3 is TGCGCCAGCAGCTTGGCGATAGCCGGCGAGACCCAGTACTTC.

This clonotype was seen more than once but under ten times. J is TRBJ2-5 and V is TRBV2; D is possibly TRBD1 (6 bases). V dropped 7 bases and J dropped 6 bases, with 21 bases sitting between them. The CDR3 spans 15 residues. Germline CDR1 SNHLY, CDR2 FYNNEI. CDR3 nucleotides: TGTGCCAGCAAATACGGGACATTAGACCGGCAGACCCAGTACTTC. As protein: CASKYGTLDRQTQYF.